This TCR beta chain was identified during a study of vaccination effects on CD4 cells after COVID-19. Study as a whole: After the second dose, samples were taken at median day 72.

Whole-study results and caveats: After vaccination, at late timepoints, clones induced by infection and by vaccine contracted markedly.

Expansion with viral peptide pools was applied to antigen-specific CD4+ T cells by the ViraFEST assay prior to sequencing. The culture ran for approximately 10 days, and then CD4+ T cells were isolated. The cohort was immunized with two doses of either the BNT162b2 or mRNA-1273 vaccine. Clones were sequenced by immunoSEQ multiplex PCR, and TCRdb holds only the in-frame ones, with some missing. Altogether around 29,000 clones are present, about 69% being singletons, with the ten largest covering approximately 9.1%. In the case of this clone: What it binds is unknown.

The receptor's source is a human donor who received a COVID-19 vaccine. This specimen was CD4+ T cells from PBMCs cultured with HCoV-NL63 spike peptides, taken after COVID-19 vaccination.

CDR3 nucleotides: TGTGCCATCAGTGAGTCCCCCGGGACCCCCTCGGAGCAGTTCTTC. Amino acids: CAISESPGTPSEQFF. The gene calls are TRBV10-3 and TRBJ2-1; the D call may be TRBD1 or TRBD2 (5 bases each). The CDR3 has 15 residues. Trimming took off 0 bases at V and 10 bases at J, with 16 bases between the two ends. CDR1 and CDR2 from the germline V gene are ENHRY and SYGVKD.